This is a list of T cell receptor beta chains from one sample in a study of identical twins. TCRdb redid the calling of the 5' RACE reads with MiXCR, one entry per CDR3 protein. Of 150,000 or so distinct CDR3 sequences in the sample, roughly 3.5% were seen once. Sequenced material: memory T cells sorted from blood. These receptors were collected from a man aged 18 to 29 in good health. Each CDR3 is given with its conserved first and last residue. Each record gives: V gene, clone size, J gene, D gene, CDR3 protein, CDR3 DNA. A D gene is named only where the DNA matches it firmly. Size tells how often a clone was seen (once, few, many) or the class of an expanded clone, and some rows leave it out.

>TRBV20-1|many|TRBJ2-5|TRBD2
CSAITPAGGQETQYF
TGCAGTGCCATCACACCAGCGGGAGGACAAGAGACCCAGTACTTC
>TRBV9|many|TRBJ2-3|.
CASSASSALPDTQYF
TGTGCCAGCAGCGCGTCGAGCGCTCTCCCAGATACGCAGTATTTT
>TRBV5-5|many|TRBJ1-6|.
CASSLVEAINSPLHF
TGTGCCAGCAGCTTGGTTGAGGCCATAAATTCACCCCTCCACTTT
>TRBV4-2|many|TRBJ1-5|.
CASSQGEDSNQPQHF
TGTGCCAGCAGCCAAGGCGAGGATAGCAATCAGCCCCAGCATTTT
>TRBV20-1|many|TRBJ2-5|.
CSASWGSQETQYF
TGCAGTGCTAGTTGGGGCAGTCAAGAGACCCAGTACTTC
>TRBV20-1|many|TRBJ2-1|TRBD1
CSARTPLGTANNEQFF
TGCAGTGCTAGAACTCCTTTAGGGACAGCCAACAATGAGCAGTTCTTC
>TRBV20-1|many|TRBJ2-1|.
CSASGGNEQFF
TGCAGTGCTAGTGGGGGCAATGAGCAGTTCTTC
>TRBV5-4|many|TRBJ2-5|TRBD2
CASSLRASGVIETQYF
TGTGCCAGCAGCTTGAGGGCTAGCGGGGTGATAGAGACCCAGTACTTC
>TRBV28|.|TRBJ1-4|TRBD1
CASSLGQGAQEKLFF
TGTGCCAGCAGTTTAGGGCAGGGGGCGCAAGAAAAACTGTTTTTT
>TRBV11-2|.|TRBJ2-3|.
CASSLRQTRSTDTQYF
TGTGCCAGCAGCCTGAGACAGACTAGAAGCACAGATACGCAGTATTTT
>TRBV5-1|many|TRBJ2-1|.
CASSLVAGVSYNEQFF
TGCGCCAGCAGCTTGGTCGCGGGTGTCTCCTACAATGAGCAGTTCTTC
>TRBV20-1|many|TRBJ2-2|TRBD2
CSASAASGNTGELFF
TGCAGTGCAAGTGCCGCTAGCGGGAACACCGGGGAGCTGTTTTTT
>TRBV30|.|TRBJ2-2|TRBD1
CAWRTGRERTGELFF
TGTGCCTGGAGGACAGGGAGAGAGAGGACCGGGGAGCTGTTTTTT
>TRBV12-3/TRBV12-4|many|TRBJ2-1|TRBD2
CASSLGTSGVGNEQFF
TGTGCCAGCAGCCTCGGGACTAGCGGGGTCGGTAATGAGCAGTTCTTC
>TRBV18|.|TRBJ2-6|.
CASSPPTGNSGANVLTF
TGTGCCAGCTCACCACCGACGGGCAACTCTGGGGCCAACGTCCTGACTTTC
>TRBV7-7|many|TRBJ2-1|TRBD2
CASSLEASSGRGEQFF
TGTGCCAGCAGCTTAGAAGCGTCTAGCGGGAGGGGTGAGCAGTTCTTC
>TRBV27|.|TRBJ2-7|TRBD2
CASRALRNPLAESSYEQYF
TGTGCCAGCAGGGCCCTGAGGAACCCGCTAGCGGAGAGCTCCTACGAGCAGTACTTC
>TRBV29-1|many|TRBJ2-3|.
CSAFGGADTQYF
TGCAGCGCCTTCGGGGGTGCAGATACGCAGTATTTT
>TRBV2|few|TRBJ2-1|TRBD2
CASSVSSGRNNEQFF
TGTGCCAGCAGTGTGAGCAGCGGGAGAAACAATGAGCAGTTCTTC
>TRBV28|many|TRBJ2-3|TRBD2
CASSLTVAGAFHTQYF
TGTGCCAGCAGTTTAACCGTAGCGGGAGCCTTTCATACGCAGTATTTT
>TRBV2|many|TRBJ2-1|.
CASSESPRRNEQFF
TGTGCCAGCAGTGAATCCCCCCGGCGCAATGAGCAGTTCTTC
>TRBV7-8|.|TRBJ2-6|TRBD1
CASSPGTGRPGANVLTF
TGTGCCAGCAGCCCAGGGACAGGGAGGCCCGGGGCCAACGTCCTGACTTTC
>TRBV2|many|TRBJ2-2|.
CASSPESPGELFF
TGTGCCAGCAGCCCAGAATCCCCCGGGGAGCTGTTTTTT
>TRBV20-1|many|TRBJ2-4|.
CSASIGGPAKNIQYF
TGCAGTGCTTCCATAGGAGGCCCAGCCAAAAACATTCAGTACTTC
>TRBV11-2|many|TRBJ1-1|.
CASSLSGKTEAFF
TGTGCCAGCAGCCTATCTGGGAAGACTGAAGCTTTCTTT
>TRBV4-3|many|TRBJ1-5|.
CASSPESGGSNQPQHF
TGCGCCAGCAGCCCCGAGAGTGGCGGGAGCAATCAGCCCCAGCATTTT
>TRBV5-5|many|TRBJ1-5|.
CASSRTWDGSYSNQPQHF
TGTGCCAGCAGTCGAACCTGGGACGGTAGTTATAGCAATCAGCCCCAGCATTTT
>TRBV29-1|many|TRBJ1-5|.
CSVTPGGSGPQHF
TGCAGCGTCACCCCGGGGGGGTCCGGGCCCCAGCATTTT
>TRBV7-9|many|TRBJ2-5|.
CASSFGEQRLQETQYF
TGTGCCAGCAGCTTTGGAGAACAACGGCTCCAAGAGACCCAGTACTTC
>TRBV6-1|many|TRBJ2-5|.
CASRSLTRQETQYF
TGTGCCAGCAGGTCCCTGACTAGGCAAGAGACCCAGTACTTC
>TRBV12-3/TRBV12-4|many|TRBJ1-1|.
CASSVMGTRNTEAFF
TGTGCCAGCAGTGTAATGGGGACAAGGAACACTGAAGCTTTCTTT
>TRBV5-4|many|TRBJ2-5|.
CASSLDSQETQYF
TGTGCCAGCAGCTTGGACAGCCAAGAGACCCAGTACTTC
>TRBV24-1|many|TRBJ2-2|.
CATSDLRGRPGELFF
TGTGCCACCAGTGATTTGCGGGGCAGACCCGGGGAGCTGTTTTTT
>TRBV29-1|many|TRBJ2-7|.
CSVGQNPPSYEQYF
TGCAGCGTTGGGCAGAATCCCCCCTCCTACGAGCAGTACTTC
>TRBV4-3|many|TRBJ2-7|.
CASSQEPGIYEQYF
TGCGCCAGCAGCCAAGAGCCGGGGATCTACGAGCAGTACTTC
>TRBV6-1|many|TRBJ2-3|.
CASSEPLFTDTQYF
TGTGCCAGCAGTGAACCCCTGTTCACAGATACGCAGTATTTT
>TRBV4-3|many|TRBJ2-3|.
CASSQGSAHSSTDTQYF
TGCGCCAGCAGCCAAGGTAGCGCCCACTCTAGCACAGATACGCAGTATTTT
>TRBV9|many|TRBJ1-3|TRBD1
CASSAGARGRRVGNTIYF
TGTGCCAGCAGCGCGGGGGCAAGGGGGCGTAGGGTTGGAAACACCATATATTTT
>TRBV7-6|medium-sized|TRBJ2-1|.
CASGAGTTNEQFF
TGTGCCAGCGGTGCAGGAACCACCAATGAGCAGTTCTTC
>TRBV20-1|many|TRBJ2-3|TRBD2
CSAQTLAGGTDTQYF
TGCAGTGCCCAGACCCTAGCGGGAGGAACGGATACGCAGTATTTT
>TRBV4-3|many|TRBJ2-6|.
CASSQDSLGAIGANVLTF
TGCGCCAGCAGCCAAGATAGTTTAGGGGCCATTGGGGCCAACGTCCTGACTTTC
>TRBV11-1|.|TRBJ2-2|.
CASSFGRGNTGELFF
TGTGCCAGCAGCTTTGGGAGAGGGAACACCGGGGAGCTGTTTTTT
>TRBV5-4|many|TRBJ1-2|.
CASRFGVRDYGYTF
TGTGCCAGCCGCTTCGGTGTGAGGGACTATGGCTACACCTTC
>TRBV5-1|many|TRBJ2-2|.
CASSFYLNTETGELFF
TGCGCCAGCAGCTTCTACCTTAACACGGAAACCGGGGAGCTGTTTTTT
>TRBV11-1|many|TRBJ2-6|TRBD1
CASSLPSDRVSGANVLTF
TGTGCCAGCAGCTTACCCTCGGACAGGGTCTCTGGGGCCAACGTCCTGACTTTC
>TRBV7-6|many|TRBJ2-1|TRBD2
CASSLAASGPPYNEQFF
TGTGCCAGCAGCTTAGCGGCTAGCGGTCCCCCTTACAATGAGCAGTTCTTC
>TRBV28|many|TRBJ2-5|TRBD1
CASSQAGTGLETQYF
TGTGCCAGCAGCCAGGCCGGGACAGGCCTTGAGACCCAGTACTTC
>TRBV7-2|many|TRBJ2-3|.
CASSLAARGPGLASTDTQYF
TGTGCCAGCAGCTTAGCCGCCAGGGGCCCTGGGCTAGCTAGCACAGATACGCAGTATTTT
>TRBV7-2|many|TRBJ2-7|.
CASSRSGGEQYF
TGTGCCAGCAGTCGGTCCGGAGGCGAGCAGTACTTC